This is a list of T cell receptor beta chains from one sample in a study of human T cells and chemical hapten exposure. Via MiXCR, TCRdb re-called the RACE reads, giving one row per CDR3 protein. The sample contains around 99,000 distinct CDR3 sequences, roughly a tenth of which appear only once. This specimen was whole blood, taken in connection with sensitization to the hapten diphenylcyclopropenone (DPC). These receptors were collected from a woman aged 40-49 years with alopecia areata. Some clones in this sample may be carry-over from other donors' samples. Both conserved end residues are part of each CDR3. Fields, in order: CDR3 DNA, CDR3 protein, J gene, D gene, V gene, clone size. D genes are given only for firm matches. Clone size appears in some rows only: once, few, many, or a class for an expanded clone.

CDR3nt: TGTGCCAGCAGCCTACAGGGGACGACCATATATTTT; CDR3aa: CASSLQGTTIYF; j_gene: TRBJ1-3; d_gene: TRBD1; v_gene: TRBV14; abundance: many
CDR3nt: TGTGCCAGCAGCCACTCCCCTGGCCAGGTACTTAACTATGGCTACACCTTC; CDR3aa: CASSHSPGQVLNYGYTF; j_gene: TRBJ1-2; d_gene: .; v_gene: TRBV4-2; abundance: .
CDR3nt: TGTGCCAGCATGGGAGGACAGTCGGGGCGCTACGAGCAGTACTTC; CDR3aa: CASMGGQSGRYEQYF; j_gene: TRBJ2-7; d_gene: .; v_gene: TRBV6-5; abundance: few
CDR3nt: TGTGCCATCAGTGCCGCTAGCGGGGGGACAGATACGCAGTATTTT; CDR3aa: CAISAASGGTDTQYF; j_gene: TRBJ2-3; d_gene: TRBD2; v_gene: TRBV10-3; abundance: many
CDR3nt: TGTGCCACCCAGGTAGCGGACACAGATACGCAGTATTTT; CDR3aa: CATQVADTDTQYF; j_gene: TRBJ2-3; d_gene: .; v_gene: TRBV6-6; abundance: many
CDR3nt: TGCGCCAGCAGCCAAGGAACCGAGCAGTACTTC; CDR3aa: CASSQGTEQYF; j_gene: TRBJ2-7; d_gene: .; v_gene: TRBV4-1; abundance: .
CDR3nt: TGTGCCAGCAGCTCCTATACAGGGGACACCATATATTTT; CDR3aa: CASSSYTGDTIYF; j_gene: TRBJ1-3; d_gene: TRBD1; v_gene: TRBV7-6; abundance: many
CDR3nt: TGTGCCAGCAGTTACCCCCAGGGACAGGGTCAAGAGACCCAGTACTTC; CDR3aa: CASSYPQGQGQETQYF; j_gene: TRBJ2-5; d_gene: TRBD1; v_gene: TRBV6-6; abundance: .
CDR3nt: TGTGCCAGCAGCTTCCCAAAATACTATGGCTACACCTTC; CDR3aa: CASSFPKYYGYTF; j_gene: TRBJ1-2; d_gene: .; v_gene: TRBV21-1; abundance: .
CDR3nt: TGTGCCAGCTCACCAGCGGAGAATGCGATGTATGGCTACACCTTC; CDR3aa: CASSPAENAMYGYTF; j_gene: TRBJ1-2; d_gene: .; v_gene: TRBV18; abundance: many
CDR3nt: TGTGCCAGCAGTGACCCCCTGGACCGATACAATGAGCAGTTCTTC; CDR3aa: CASSDPLDRYNEQFF; j_gene: TRBJ2-1; d_gene: .; v_gene: TRBV6-1; abundance: many
CDR3nt: TGTGCCAGTAGTATTGGACGGGCCCACTATGGCTACACCTTC; CDR3aa: CASSIGRAHYGYTF; j_gene: TRBJ1-2; d_gene: .; v_gene: TRBV19; abundance: .
CDR3nt: TGTGCCAGCAGCTTAGAGGGGGTTTACTACGAGCAGTACTTC; CDR3aa: CASSLEGVYYEQYF; j_gene: TRBJ2-7; d_gene: .; v_gene: TRBV7-2; abundance: .
CDR3nt: TGTGCCAGCAGCAACCGTGGTGGGGGCGCGAGGAATGAGCAGTTCTTC; CDR3aa: CASSNRGGGARNEQFF; j_gene: TRBJ2-1; d_gene: .; v_gene: TRBV21-1; abundance: many
CDR3nt: TGTGCCACCAGTGATTTAGGGACAGACAACAATGAGCAGTTCTTC; CDR3aa: CATSDLGTDNNEQFF; j_gene: TRBJ2-1; d_gene: TRBD1; v_gene: TRBV24-1; abundance: many
CDR3nt: TGCAGCGTTGAAATCCGGTACAATGAGCAGTTCTTC; CDR3aa: CSVEIRYNEQFF; j_gene: TRBJ2-1; d_gene: .; v_gene: TRBV29-1; abundance: few
CDR3nt: TGTGCCAGCTCCCCGGGGGGACTCAGCACAGATACGCAGTATTTT; CDR3aa: CASSPGGLSTDTQYF; j_gene: TRBJ2-3; d_gene: TRBD2; v_gene: TRBV4-2; abundance: many
CDR3nt: TGTGCCAGCAGCCCCCCCTACTATGGCTACACCTTC; CDR3aa: CASSPPYYGYTF; j_gene: TRBJ1-2; d_gene: .; v_gene: TRBV9; abundance: few
CDR3nt: TGTGCCAGCTCACCGGCCGGCGGGGCCAACGTCCTGACTTTC; CDR3aa: CASSPAGGANVLTF; j_gene: TRBJ2-6; d_gene: .; v_gene: TRBV18; abundance: few
CDR3nt: TGTGCCACCAGTGATCCGACTACCGACAGGGTCAACGGGGAGCTGTTTTTT; CDR3aa: CATSDPTTDRVNGELFF; j_gene: TRBJ2-2; d_gene: TRBD1; v_gene: TRBV24-1; abundance: .
CDR3nt: TGTGCCATCAGTATGAGTGATGGGAATTCACCCCTCCACTTT; CDR3aa: CAISMSDGNSPLHF; j_gene: TRBJ1-6; d_gene: .; v_gene: TRBV10-3; abundance: many
CDR3nt: TGTGCCAGCTCACCAGTAGGGACAGGGCATCAGCCCCAGCATTTT; CDR3aa: CASSPVGTGHQPQHF; j_gene: TRBJ1-5; d_gene: TRBD1; v_gene: TRBV18; abundance: few
CDR3nt: TGTGCCATTGAGGGGGCGCGCGAGCAGTACTTC; CDR3aa: CAIEGAREQYF; j_gene: TRBJ2-7; d_gene: TRBD1; v_gene: TRBV28; abundance: few
CDR3nt: TGTGCCAGCAGAACCTCAATGAACACTGAAGCTTTCTTT; CDR3aa: CASRTSMNTEAFF; j_gene: TRBJ1-1; d_gene: .; v_gene: TRBV28; abundance: many
CDR3nt: TGTGCCAGCAGTCTTCTAGCGGGGGTCTCCTACGAGCAGTACTTC; CDR3aa: CASSLLAGVSYEQYF; j_gene: TRBJ2-7; d_gene: TRBD2; v_gene: TRBV11-2; abundance: .
CDR3nt: TGTGCCAGCAGCTTGTATCAGGGGCTTGAGCAGTTCTTC; CDR3aa: CASSLYQGLEQFF; j_gene: TRBJ2-1; d_gene: .; v_gene: TRBV7-8; abundance: many
CDR3nt: TGTGCCAGTAGTCCGACGGCATCCCACGAGCAGTACTTC; CDR3aa: CASSPTASHEQYF; j_gene: TRBJ2-7; d_gene: .; v_gene: TRBV19; abundance: .
CDR3nt: TGTGCCACCAGTGATCCGCTGTCTCCGGATTGGGGCCAGTACTTC; CDR3aa: CATSDPLSPDWGQYF; j_gene: TRBJ2-5; d_gene: .; v_gene: TRBV24-1; abundance: many
CDR3nt: TGTGCCAGCAGCTTTGCGGCAGACTCCTACGAGCAGTACTTC; CDR3aa: CASSFAADSYEQYF; j_gene: TRBJ2-7; d_gene: .; v_gene: TRBV11-2; abundance: .
CDR3nt: TGTGCCAGCAGCTTTTCTACGGGGGTTGGTGCCGAGCAGTACTTC; CDR3aa: CASSFSTGVGAEQYF; j_gene: TRBJ2-7; d_gene: .; v_gene: TRBV7-8; abundance: many